The clone carrying this TCR beta chain appeared a few times. The data were taken from a study of human T cells and chemical hapten exposure. Study-level information: Per-sample TCR yields varied mainly from small pooled library volume differences.

Time point denoted: patch test 1, 2 weeks after DPC sensitization. The treatment: therapeutic diphenylcyclopropenone sensitization with weekly scalp DPC. At patch-test visits, sampling came before the patch test. Whole blood that had not been fractionated was the source of extracted total RNA. Unique molecular identifiers were attached to individual cDNA molecules within the library. A single record per CDR3 protein comes from TCRdb applying MiXCR to the RACE reads. The table has approximately 110,000 distinct CDR3 sequences, approximately 9.9% seen once. The CDR3 has 17 residues. V lost 6 bases, J lost 0 bases, and 8 bases stayed unmatched.

The TCR originated in a woman in her thirties or forties with alopecia areata. Some clones in this sample may be carry-over from other donors' samples. V gene TRBV12-3 or TRBV12-4 combines with J gene TRBJ2-1; 10 positions agree with TRBD2. The material sequenced was whole blood, taken in connection with sensitization to the hapten diphenylcyclopropenone (DPC). CDR3 bases: TGTGCCAGCAGCTCAGCGGGGGGGCCGAGCTCCTACAATGAGCAGTTCTTC. Protein: CASSSAGGPSSYNEQFF.